This passage covers 18 T cell receptor beta chains from one sample sequenced in a study of blood T cell repertoires in COVID-19. The protocol was immunoSEQ multiplex PCR, while the TCRdb copy is restricted to in-frame clones and leaves out a portion. Of under 250,000 clones listed, roughly 80% are singletons. Sequencing input: peripheral blood. All receptors come from a middle-aged woman with active or convalescent COVID-19.

The table lists this clone with a few counts. The chain employs TRBV5-1 and TRBJ2-3; 9 bases fit TRBD2. Per germline, CDR1 SGHRS and CDR2 YFSETQ. With V trimmed by 1 base and J by 1 base, 10 bases remained unmatched. The CDR3 sequence is 18 residues long. The CDR3: CASSLRGSGGSGTDTQYF. In DNA form, the CDR3 reads TGCGCCAGCAGCTTGAGGGGTAGCGGGGGATCGGGCACAGATACGCAGTATTTT. Looking up the rest from reference TRBV5-1 and TRBJ2-3 gives the full variable domain: KAGVTQTPRYLIKTRGQQVTLSCSPISGHRSVSWYQQTPGQGLQFLFEYFSETQRNKGNFPGRFSGRQFSNSRSEMNVSTLELGDSALYLCASSLRGSGGSGTDTQYFGPGTRLTVL.

The chain carries TRBV6-5 and TRBJ2-3; perhaps TRBD2 as D (6 bases). The germline CDR1 and CDR2 sequences are MNHEY and SVGAGI. The V gene lost 4 bases and the J gene lost 2 bases, with 16 bases spanning the gap. The CDR3 runs 16 residues. The DNA for the CDR3 is TGTGCCAGCAGTTCCTTGGCGGGGTCGAACACAGATACGCAGTATTTT. This gives the protein CASSSLAGSNTDTQYF.

The genes are TRBV6-2 or TRBV6-3 and TRBJ2-1, with TRBD1 matching over 8 bases. Trimming cost V 2 bases and J 9 bases; bases outside gene matches: 6. This CDR3 spans 14 amino acids. Germline V lookup: CDR1 MNHEY, CDR2 SVGEGT. The CDR3 sequence is CASSYQDRASEQFF. In DNA, the CDR3 is TGTGCCAGCAGTTACCAGGACAGGGCAAGTGAGCAGTTCTTC.

The V call is TRBV27, the J call TRBJ2-2; no clear D gene. CDR3 length equals 15 residues. Germline loops: CDR1 MNHEY, CDR2 SMNVEV (reference sequence). The germline V and J ends were trimmed by 5 bases and 3 bases, with 13 bases remaining between them. CDR3 amino acids: CASSPLDGDTGELFF. The CDR3 coding sequence is TGTGCCAGCAGTCCTCTTGACGGAGACACCGGGGAGCTGTTTTTT.

V and J are TRBV6-5 and TRBJ2-7, with D maybe TRBD1 (6 bases). The CDR3 has 14 residues. The germline gives CDR1 MNHEY, CDR2 SVGAGI. V lost 0 bases and J 4 bases, leaving 10 bases between the germline ends. The CDR3 loop is CASSYSGAQYEQYF. The CDR3 DNA follows: TGTGCCAGCAGTTACTCGGGGGCGCAGTACGAGCAGTACTTC.

Of note for this clone: Sequence at one end of the junction differs from germline and may be a read error. This chain joins TRBV7-9 and TRBJ1-3; D unclear. Germline CDR1 SEHNR, CDR2 FQNEAQ (reference sequence). The CDR3 is 11 residues long. CDR3: CKVAGGNTIYF. The DNA for the CDR3 is TGCAAGGTGGCAGGAGGAAACACCATATATTTT.

J is TRBJ1-5 and V is TRBV7-9; TRBD1 aligns across 7 bases. CDR1 and CDR2 (germline): SEHNR, FQNEAQ (reference sequence). This CDR3 region has 15 residues. With 5 bases clipped from V and 4 bases from J, the junction kept 8 bases outside the gene matches. As DNA, the CDR3 is TGTGCCAGCAGCCCCGGACAGGTGATTAATCAGCCCCAGCATTTT. Residues: CASSPGQVINQPQHF.

This clone was seen ten or more times. The rearrangement links TRBV10-1 to TRBJ1-1; D may be TRBD1 (5 bases). Germline values: CDR1 WNHNN, CDR2 SYGVQD (reference sequence). Trimming left V 2 bases short and J 1 base short, with 14 bases between. The CDR3 sequence is 16 residues long. In nucleotides, the CDR3 is TGCGCCAGCAGTGAGCGTGGGGCTGCGGCGAACACTGAAGCTTTCTTT. This encodes CASSERGAAANTEAFF.

This clone was seen more than once but under ten times. The chain uses TRBV7-9 and TRBJ2-7; D possibly corresponds to TRBD1 (5 bases). CDR1 SEHNR and CDR2 FQNEAQ come from the germline V gene (reference sequence). The CDR3 consists of 14 residues. V lost 5 bases and J 0 bases, leaving 11 bases between the germline ends. The CDR3 loop reads CASSPYRSSYEQYF. As DNA, the CDR3 is TGTGCCAGCAGCCCCTACAGGAGCTCCTACGAGCAGTACTTC. Looking up the rest from reference TRBV7-9 and TRBJ2-7 gives the full variable domain: DTGVSQNPRHKITKRGQNVTFRCDPISEHNRLYWYRQTLGQGPEFLTYFQNEAQLEKSRLLSDRFSAERPKGSFSTLEIQRTEQGDSAMYLCASSPYRSSYEQYFGPGTRLTVT.

The chain couples TRBV14 to TRBJ2-1; 9 bases are a match to TRBD2. CDR3 length: 14 residues. Germline V lookup: CDR1 SGHDN, CDR2 FVKESK. V trimming: 4 bases; J trimming: 8 bases; junction bases outside the gene matches: 6. In DNA, the CDR3 is TGTGCCAGCAGCCCCCTAGCGGGAAGGGATGAGCAGTTCTTC. This translates into CASSPLAGRDEQFF.

On this clone itself: One end of the junction varies from germline; a read error may be responsible. The J gene is TRBJ2-2, the V gene TRBV7-2, with D perhaps being TRBD1 or TRBD2 (5 bases each). CDR1 and CDR2 from the germline V gene are SGHTA and FQGNSA. CDR3 length: 15 residues. CDR3 bases: TGTGCCAGCAGCCTAGCCCGACAGACCACCGGGGAGCTGTTTTTT. This encodes CASSLARQTTGELFF.

The chain has TRBV15 and TRBJ1-5; 9 nucleotides match TRBD1. Per germline, CDR1 LNHNV and CDR2 YYDKDF (reference sequence). V shed 1 base, J shed 0 bases, and the junction held 7 bases outside the gene matches. CDR3 length: 18 amino acids. The CDR3 DNA is TGTGCCACCAGCAGAGGCGTACAGGGGGCTTATAGCAATCAGCCCCAGCATTTT. It encodes CATSRGVQGAYSNQPQHF. Supplemented by reference TRBV15 and TRBJ1-5, the full variable domain reads DAMVIQNPRYQVTQFGKPVTLSCSQTLNHNVMYWYQQKSSQAPKLLFHYYDKDFNNEADTPDNFQSRRPNTSFCFLDIRSPGLGDTAMYLCATSRGVQGAYSNQPQHFGDGTRLSIL.

The chain combines TRBV5-1 with TRBJ2-3, with D possibly matching TRBD2 (5 bases). The CDR3 covers 13 residues. Per the germline V gene, CDR1 is SGHRS and CDR2 is YFSETQ. The V and J ends lost 8 bases and 6 bases respectively, with 16 bases between them. CDR3 amino acids: CASRADGVDTQYF. CDR3 DNA sequence: TGCGCCAGTAGGGCCGACGGGGTGGATACGCAGTATTTT.

This sequence joins TRBV19 and TRBJ1-5; possible D gene TRBD1, 6 bases. Trimming stripped 2 bases from V and 1 base from J, with 12 bases between. The germline V gene encodes CDR1 LNHDA and CDR2 SQIVND (reference sequence). CDR3 length: 16 residues. CDR3 sequence reads: CASSIFTTGSNQPQHF. DNA of the CDR3: TGTGCCAGTAGTATATTCACGACAGGAAGCAATCAGCCCCAGCATTTT. The full variable domain, with the rest looked up from reference TRBV19 and TRBJ1-5, is DGGITQSPKYLFRKEGQNVTLSCEQNLNHDAMYWYRQDPGQGLRLIYYSQIVNDFQKGDIAEGYSVSREKKESFPLTVTSAQKNPTAFYLCASSIFTTGSNQPQHFGDGTRLSIL.

V and J are TRBV6-2 or TRBV6-3 and TRBJ2-2; TRBD1 matches at 10 bases. The CDR3 extends over 19 amino acids. CDR1 and CDR2 from the germline V gene are MNHEY and SVGEGT. Trimming took 2 bases from V and 4 from J; bases not matched to a gene: 13. The CDR3 here is CASSYLRTGGDRFTGELFF. In DNA, the CDR3 is TGTGCCAGCAGTTACCTCCGGACAGGGGGAGATAGGTTCACCGGGGAGCTGTTTTTT.

J is TRBJ1-2 and V is TRBV25-1, with D tentatively TRBD1 (6 bases). This CDR3 spans 14 amino acids. Germline V gene sequence: CDR1 MGHDK, CDR2 SYGVNS. Trimming pared 9 bases from V and 5 bases from J, leaving 19 bases between. This CDR3 reads CASSRGVSGYGYTF. DNA for the CDR3: TGTGCCAGTAGCAGGGGCGTTTCGGGGTATGGCTACACCTTC.

This rearrangement joins TRBV5-1 to TRBJ2-2; D unclear. Trimming left V 4 bases short and J 3 bases short, with 4 bases between. Germline values: CDR1 SGHRS, CDR2 YFSETQ. The CDR3 is 12 amino acids. CDR3 residues: CASSVDTGELFF. CDR3 nucleotides: TGCGCCAGCAGCGTAGACACCGGGGAGCTGTTTTTT.

The chain carries TRBV3-1 (or the pseudogene TRBV3-2) and TRBJ1-2; maybe TRBD1 (5 bases). Trimming took off 4 bases at V and 1 base at J, with 13 bases between the two ends. The CDR3 spans 15 residues. Germline V gives CDR1 LGHDT, CDR2 YNNKEL (reference sequence). The CDR3 loop is CASSPLDRSNYGYTF. CDR3 DNA: TGTGCCAGCAGCCCCCTAGACAGAAGTAACTATGGCTACACCTTC.